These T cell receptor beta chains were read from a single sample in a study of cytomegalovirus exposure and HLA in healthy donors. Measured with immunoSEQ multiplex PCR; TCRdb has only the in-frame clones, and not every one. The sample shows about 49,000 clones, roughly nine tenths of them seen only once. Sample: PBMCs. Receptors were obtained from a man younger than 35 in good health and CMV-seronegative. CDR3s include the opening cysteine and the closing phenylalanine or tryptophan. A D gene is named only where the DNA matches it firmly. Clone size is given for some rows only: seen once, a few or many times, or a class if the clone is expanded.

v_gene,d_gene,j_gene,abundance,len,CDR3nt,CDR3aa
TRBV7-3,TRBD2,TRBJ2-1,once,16,TGTGCCAGCAGCCAGGGACTAGCGGTTGGAGTCAATGAGCAGTTCTTC,CASSQGLAVGVNEQFF
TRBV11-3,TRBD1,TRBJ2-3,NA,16,TGTGCCAGCAGCCCACGGACAGGGGGCTTTACGGATACGCAGTATTTT,CASSPRTGGFTDTQYF
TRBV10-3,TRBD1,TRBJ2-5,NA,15,TGTGCCATCACCCGGACAGGGGGCCAGGAAGAGACCCAGTACTTC,CAITRTGGQEETQYF
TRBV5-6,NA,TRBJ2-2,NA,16,TGTGCCAGCAGCTTTCGGCAGGGGCTACGGACCGGGGAGCTGTTTTTT,CASSFRQGLRTGELFF
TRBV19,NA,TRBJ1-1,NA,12,TGTGCCAGTAGTTGGGCGCGCACTGAAGCTTTCTTT,CASSWARTEAFF
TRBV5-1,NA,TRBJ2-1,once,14,TGCGCCAGCAGCTTGAGTCCGGGGAACAATGAGCAGTTCTTC,CASSLSPGNNEQFF
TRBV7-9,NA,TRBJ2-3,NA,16,TGTGCCAGCAGCTCGCCAGGTGGGCCCAGCTCAGATACGCAGTATTTT,CASSSPGGPSSDTQYF
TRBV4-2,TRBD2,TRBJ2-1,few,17,TGTGCCAGCAGCCAAAGGACTAGCGGGAGATTAGGGAATGAGCAGTTCTTC,CASSQRTSGRLGNEQFF
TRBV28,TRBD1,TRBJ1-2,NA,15,TGTGCCAGCAGCTTACTCGTGGACAGGGTCTTTGGCTACACCTTC,CASSLLVDRVFGYTF
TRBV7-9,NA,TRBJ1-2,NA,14,TGTGCCAGCAGCGACCCAGGCTCGGGAAGTGGCTACACCTTC,CASSDPGSGSGYTF
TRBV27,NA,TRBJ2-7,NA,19,TGTGCCAGCAGTTTATCCCCCGTACCAGCCGGGACTCAATCCTACGAGCAGTACTTC,CASSLSPVPAGTQSYEQYF
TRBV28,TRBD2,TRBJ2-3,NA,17,TGTGCCAGCAGAGACCCCGGGACTAGCGGGAGAAGAGATACGCAGTATTTT,CASRDPGTSGRRDTQYF
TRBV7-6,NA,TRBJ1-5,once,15,TGTGCCAGCAGCTTAGCGAAGGGAGGGGGTCAGCCCCAGCATTTT,CASSLAKGGGQPQHF
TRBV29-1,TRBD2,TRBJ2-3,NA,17,TGCAGCGTCGCCGCCCTTGGGTGGGAGGGTGTCACAGATACGCAGTATTTT,CSVAALGWEGVTDTQYF
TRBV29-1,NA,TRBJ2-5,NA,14,TGCAGCGTCCCCTTAATGGGGGGCCAAGAGACCCAGTACTTC,CSVPLMGGQETQYF
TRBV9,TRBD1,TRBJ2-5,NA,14,TGTGCCAGCAGCGCGGGACAGGGGTGGGAGACCCAGTACTTC,CASSAGQGWETQYF
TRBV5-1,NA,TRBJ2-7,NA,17,TGCGCCAGCAGGACTCTTGAGGGCGGACCCGCCTCCTACGAGCAGTACTTC,CASRTLEGGPASYEQYF
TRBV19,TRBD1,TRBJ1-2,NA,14,TGTGCCAGTAGTGGTCCGGGACAGAACTATGGCTACACCTTC,CASSGPGQNYGYTF
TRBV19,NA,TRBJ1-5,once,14,TGTGCCAGTAACGCAGGGCCACGAAATCAGCCCCAGCATTTT,CASNAGPRNQPQHF
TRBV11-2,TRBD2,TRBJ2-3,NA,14,TGTGCCAGCAGCTTAGCGCCTAGCGGTCCTACGCAGTATTTT,CASSLAPSGPTQYF
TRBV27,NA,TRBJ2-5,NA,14,TGTGCCAGCAGTTTAAAAGTCCGGGGAGAGACCCAGTACTTC,CASSLKVRGETQYF
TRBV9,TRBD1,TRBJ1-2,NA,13,TGTGCCAGCAGCGAAAGACAGGGGTCTGGCTACACCTTC,CASSERQGSGYTF
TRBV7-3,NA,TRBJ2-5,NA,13,TGTGCCAGCAGCTCCAGGGTTGGGGAGACCCAGTACTTC,CASSSRVGETQYF
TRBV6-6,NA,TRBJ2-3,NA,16,TGTGCCAGCACACACACCAGACTAGGACGCACAGATACGCAGTATTTT,CASTHTRLGRTDTQYF
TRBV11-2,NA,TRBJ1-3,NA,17,TGTGCCAGCAGCTCCCCAGGGGCCCCCTACTCTGGAAACACCATATATTTT,CASSSPGAPYSGNTIYF
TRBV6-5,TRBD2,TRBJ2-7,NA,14,TGTGCCAGCAGTTATGTAGGGGAGGGGAACGAGCAGTACTTC,CASSYVGEGNEQYF
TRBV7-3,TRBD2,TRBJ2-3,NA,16,TGTGCCAGCAGCTTATTAGCGGGAGGGCCGGGGGATACGCAGTATTTT,CASSLLAGGPGDTQYF
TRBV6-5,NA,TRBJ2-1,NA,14,TGTGCCACCCATCCGGGTTGGGGCGCTAATGAGCAGTTCTTC,CATHPGWGANEQFF
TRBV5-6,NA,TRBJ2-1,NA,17,TGTGCCAGCAGCTTTAGTGTAGCACGGAGCTCCTACAATGAGCAGTTCTTC,CASSFSVARSSYNEQFF
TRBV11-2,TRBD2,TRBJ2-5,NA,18,TGTGCCAGCAGCTTAGGCCACACCCCCCTAGCGGCCAATGGGACCCAGTACTTC,CASSLGHTPLAANGTQYF
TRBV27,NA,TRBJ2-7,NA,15,TGTGCCAGCAGTTTGGAGGGGTTGGCTATCAACGAGCAGTACTTC,CASSLEGLAINEQYF
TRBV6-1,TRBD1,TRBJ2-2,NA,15,TGTGCCAGCAGTGAAGGGACAGGGAACACCGGGGAGCTGTTTTTT,CASSEGTGNTGELFF
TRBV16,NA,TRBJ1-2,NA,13,TGTGCCAGCAGCCAAGGTTTTCCTCGGGGCTACACCTTC,CASSQGFPRGYTF
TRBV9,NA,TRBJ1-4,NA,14,TGTGCCAGCTCGGAACAGGGCCGAAATGAAAAACTGTTTTTT,CASSEQGRNEKLFF
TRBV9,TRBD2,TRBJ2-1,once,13,TGTGCCAGCAGCGTAGGACTAGCGGGTTCATGGGTCTTC,CASSVGLAGSWVF
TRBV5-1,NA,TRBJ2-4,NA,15,TGCGCCAGCAGCTTGAGCCTACGAGCCAAAAACATTCAGTACTTC,CASSLSLRAKNIQYF
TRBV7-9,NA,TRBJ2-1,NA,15,TGTGCCAGCAGCTACCGGGAAGAGGCCTACAATGAGCAGTTCTTC,CASSYREEAYNEQFF
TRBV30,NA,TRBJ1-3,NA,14,TGTGCCTGGAGTAGACTTTCGTTTGGAAACACCATATATTTT,CAWSRLSFGNTIYF
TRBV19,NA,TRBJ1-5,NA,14,TGTGCCAGTAGTATTTGGAGACTCAATCAGCCCCAGCATTTT,CASSIWRLNQPQHF
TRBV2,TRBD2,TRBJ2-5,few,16,TGTGCCAGCTCTCGGAAGCGGGAGAATATCCAAGAGACCCAGTACTTC,CASSRKRENIQETQYF
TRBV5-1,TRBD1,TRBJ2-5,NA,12,TGCGCCACCCGGACAGGGGAGGAGACCCAGTACTTC,CATRTGEETQYF
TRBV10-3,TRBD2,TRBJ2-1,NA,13,TGTGCCATCAGAAGCGGGAAAAGCAATGAGCAGTTCTTC,CAIRSGKSNEQFF
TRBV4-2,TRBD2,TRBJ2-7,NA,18,TGTGCCAGCAGCCAAGTGGCTAGCGGGAGAGAGGGTACCTACGAGCAGTACTTC,CASSQVASGREGTYEQYF
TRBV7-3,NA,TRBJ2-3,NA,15,TGTGCCAGCAGCTCCGCGGGTTCTGGCACAGATACGCAGTATTTT,CASSSAGSGTDTQYF
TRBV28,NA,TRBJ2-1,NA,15,TGTGCCAGCAGTTTCTTCAGAAATGAAAAAGATGAGCAGTTCTTC,CASSFFRNEKDEQFF
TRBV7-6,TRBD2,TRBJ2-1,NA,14,TGTGCCAGCAGCTTACTAGCGGGCAACAATGAGCAGTTCTTC,CASSLLAGNNEQFF